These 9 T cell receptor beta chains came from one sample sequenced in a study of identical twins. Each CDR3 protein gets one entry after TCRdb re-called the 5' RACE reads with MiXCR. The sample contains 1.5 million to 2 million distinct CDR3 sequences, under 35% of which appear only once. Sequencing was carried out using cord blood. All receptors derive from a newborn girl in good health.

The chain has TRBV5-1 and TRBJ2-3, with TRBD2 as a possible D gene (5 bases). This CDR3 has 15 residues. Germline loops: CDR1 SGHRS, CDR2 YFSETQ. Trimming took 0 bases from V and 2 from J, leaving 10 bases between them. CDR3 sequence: CASSLVGLLTDTQYF. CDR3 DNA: TGCGCCAGCAGCTTGGTTGGACTTCTCACAGATACGCAGTATTTT.

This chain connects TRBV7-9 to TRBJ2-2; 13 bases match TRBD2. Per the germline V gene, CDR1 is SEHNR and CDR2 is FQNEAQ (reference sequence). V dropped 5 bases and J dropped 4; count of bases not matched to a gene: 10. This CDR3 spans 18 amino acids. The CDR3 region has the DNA TGTGCCAGCAGCCATCCACTAGCGGGAGGGCCTCGCACCGGGGAGCTGTTTTTT. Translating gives CASSHPLAGGPRTGELFF.

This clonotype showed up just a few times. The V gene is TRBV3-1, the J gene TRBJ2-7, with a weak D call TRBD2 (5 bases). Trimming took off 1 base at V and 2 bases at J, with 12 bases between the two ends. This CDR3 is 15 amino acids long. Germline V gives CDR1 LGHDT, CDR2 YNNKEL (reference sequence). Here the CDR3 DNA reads TGTGCCAGCAGCCAAGCCGGGATCCTAGCCTACGAGCAGTACTTC. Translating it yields CASSQAGILAYEQYF.

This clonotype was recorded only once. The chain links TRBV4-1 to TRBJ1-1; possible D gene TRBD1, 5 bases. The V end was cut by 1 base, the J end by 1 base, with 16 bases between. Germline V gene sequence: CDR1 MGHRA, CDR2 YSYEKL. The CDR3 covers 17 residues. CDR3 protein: CASSQAPVGEWNTEAFF. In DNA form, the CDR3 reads TGCGCCAGCAGCCAAGCGCCTGTAGGGGAATGGAACACTGAAGCTTTCTTT.

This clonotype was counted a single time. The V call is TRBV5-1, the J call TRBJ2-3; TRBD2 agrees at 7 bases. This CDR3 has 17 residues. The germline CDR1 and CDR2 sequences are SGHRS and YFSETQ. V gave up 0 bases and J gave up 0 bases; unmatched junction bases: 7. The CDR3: CASSLGSNSGSTDTQYF. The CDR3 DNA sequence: TGCGCCAGCAGCTTGGGATCAAATAGCGGGAGCACAGATACGCAGTATTTT. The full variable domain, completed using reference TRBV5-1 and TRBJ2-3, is KAGVTQTPRYLIKTRGQQVTLSCSPISGHRSVSWYQQTPGQGLQFLFEYFSETQRNKGNFPGRFSGRQFSNSRSEMNVSTLELGDSALYLCASSLGSNSGSTDTQYFGPGTRLTVL.

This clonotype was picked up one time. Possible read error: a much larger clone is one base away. DNA for the CDR3: TGTGCCAGCAGCCCTACTAGGGCTCGACTTTCCTACGAGCAGTACTTC. It is translated as CASSPTRARLSYEQYF. J is TRBJ2-7 and V is TRBV12-3 or TRBV12-4, with D possibly being TRBD2 (5 bases). The CDR3 sequence is 16 residues long. V was clipped by 6 bases and J by 1 base, with 19 bases between them.

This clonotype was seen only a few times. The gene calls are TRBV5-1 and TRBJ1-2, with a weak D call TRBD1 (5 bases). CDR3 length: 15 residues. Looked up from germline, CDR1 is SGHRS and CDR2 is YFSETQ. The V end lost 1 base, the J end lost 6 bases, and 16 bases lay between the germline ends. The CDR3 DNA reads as TGCGCCAGCAGCTTGCCAATGGGGCCCCGGGATGGCTACACCTTC. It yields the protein CASSLPMGPRDGYTF.

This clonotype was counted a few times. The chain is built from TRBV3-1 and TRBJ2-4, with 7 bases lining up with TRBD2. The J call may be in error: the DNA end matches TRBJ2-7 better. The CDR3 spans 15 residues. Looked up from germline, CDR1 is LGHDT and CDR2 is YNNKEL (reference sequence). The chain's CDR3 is CASSQDGAGTYEQYF. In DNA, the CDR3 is TGTGCCAGCAGCCAAGATGGAGCGGGGACCTACGAGCAGTACTTC.

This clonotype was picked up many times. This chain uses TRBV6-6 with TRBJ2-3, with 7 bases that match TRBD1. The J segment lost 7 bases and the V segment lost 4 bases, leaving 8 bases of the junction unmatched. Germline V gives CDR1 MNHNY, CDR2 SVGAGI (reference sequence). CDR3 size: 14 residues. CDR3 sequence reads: CASSWGQLRNTQYF. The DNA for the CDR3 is TGTGCCAGCAGTTGGGGACAGTTAAGGAATACGCAGTATTTT.